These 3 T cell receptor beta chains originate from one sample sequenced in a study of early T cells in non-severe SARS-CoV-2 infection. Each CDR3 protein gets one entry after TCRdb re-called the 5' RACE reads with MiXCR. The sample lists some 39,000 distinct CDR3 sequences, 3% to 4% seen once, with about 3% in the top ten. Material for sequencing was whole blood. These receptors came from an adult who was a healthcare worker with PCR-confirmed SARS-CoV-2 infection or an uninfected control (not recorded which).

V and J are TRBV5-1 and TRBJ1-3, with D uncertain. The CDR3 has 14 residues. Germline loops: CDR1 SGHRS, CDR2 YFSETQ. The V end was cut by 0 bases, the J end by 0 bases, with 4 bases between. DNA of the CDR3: TGCGCCAGCAGCTTGGATCCCTCTGGAAACACCATATATTTT. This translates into CASSLDPSGNTIYF.

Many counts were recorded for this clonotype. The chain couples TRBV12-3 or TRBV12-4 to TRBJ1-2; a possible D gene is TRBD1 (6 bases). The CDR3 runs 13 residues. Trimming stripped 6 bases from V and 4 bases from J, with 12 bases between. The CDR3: CASSRYRVYGYTF. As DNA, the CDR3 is TGTGCCAGCAGCCGGTACAGGGTCTATGGCTACACCTTC.

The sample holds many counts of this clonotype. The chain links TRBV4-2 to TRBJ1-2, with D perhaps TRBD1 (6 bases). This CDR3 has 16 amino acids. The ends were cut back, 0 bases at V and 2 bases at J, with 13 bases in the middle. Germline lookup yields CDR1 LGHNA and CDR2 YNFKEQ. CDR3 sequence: CASSQDTDSRNYGYTF. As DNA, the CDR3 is TGTGCCAGCAGCCAAGATACGGACAGCCGAAACTATGGCTACACCTTC.